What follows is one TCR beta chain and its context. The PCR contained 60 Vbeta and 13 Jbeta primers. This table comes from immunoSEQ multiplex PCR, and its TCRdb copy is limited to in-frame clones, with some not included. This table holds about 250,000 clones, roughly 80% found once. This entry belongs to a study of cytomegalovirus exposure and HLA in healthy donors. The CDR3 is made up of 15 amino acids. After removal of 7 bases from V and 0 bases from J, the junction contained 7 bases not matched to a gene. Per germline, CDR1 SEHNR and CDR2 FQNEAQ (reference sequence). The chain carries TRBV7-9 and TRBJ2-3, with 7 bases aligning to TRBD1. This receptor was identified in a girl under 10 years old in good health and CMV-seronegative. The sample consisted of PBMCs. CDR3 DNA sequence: TGTGCCAGCACCGTTGACAGGGAGAGCACAGATACGCAGTATTTT. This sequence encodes CASTVDRESTDTQYF.